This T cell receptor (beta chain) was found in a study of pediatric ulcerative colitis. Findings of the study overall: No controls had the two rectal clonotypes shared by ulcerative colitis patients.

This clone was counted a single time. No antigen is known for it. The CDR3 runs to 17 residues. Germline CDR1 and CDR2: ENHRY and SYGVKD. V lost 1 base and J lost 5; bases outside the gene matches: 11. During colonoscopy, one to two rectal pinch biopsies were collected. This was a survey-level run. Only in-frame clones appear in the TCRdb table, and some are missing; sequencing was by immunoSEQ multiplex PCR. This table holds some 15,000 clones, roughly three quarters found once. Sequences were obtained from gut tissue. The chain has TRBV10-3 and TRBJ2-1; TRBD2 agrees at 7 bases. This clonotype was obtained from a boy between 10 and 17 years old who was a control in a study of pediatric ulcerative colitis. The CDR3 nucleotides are TGTGCCATCAGTGAGTTCGCCTTTGCGGGAGTGAACAATGAGCAGTTCTTC. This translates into CAISEFAFAGVNNEQFF.